One and the same sample provided the 6 T cell receptor beta chains below, sequenced in a study of T cell responses to AZD1222 COVID-19 vaccine (dated by TCRdb to the early 2020s). The time point label of this sample denotes: baseline before first vaccination. The treatment or condition label for this specimen denotes: meningococcal conjugate vaccine given as trial control. The library relied on the immunoSEQ multiplex PCR assay. In TCRdb, the immuneACCESS table is reduced to in-frame sequences with V and J assigned. These tables do not hold every clone; where another copy was compared, an unresolved V gene accounts for under half, and the others remain unexplained. The sample table holds about 160,000 clones, of which roughly nine tenths were seen once. The top ten hold about 4.5% of the sample. The source material was peripheral blood, sampled on day 0 of MenACWY control vaccination. Receptor source: an adult in good health.

The CDR3 here is CASSSSGLVTEAFF. CDR3 in DNA: TGCGCCAGCAGCTCATCAGGGTTGGTCACTGAAGCTTTCTTT. The chain uses TRBV5-1 and TRBJ1-1; maybe TRBD1 (5 bases). CDR1 is SGHRS and CDR2 is YFSETQ in the germline V gene. The CDR3 runs 14 residues. V lost 3 bases and J lost 4, with 13 bases in between.

The V call is TRBV19, the J call TRBJ2-3; the match to TRBD2 covers 10 bases. V gave up 8 bases and J gave up 6 bases; unmatched junction bases: 11. The CDR3 is made up of 15 amino acids. From germline, CDR1 is LNHDA and CDR2 SQIVND (reference sequence). The CDR3 spells CASRQGLAVRDTQYF. The CDR3 DNA sequence: TGTGCCAGTCGACAAGGACTAGCGGTCCGGGATACGCAGTATTTT. Looking up the rest from reference TRBV19 and TRBJ2-3 gives the full variable domain: DGGITQSPKYLFRKEGQNVTLSCEQNLNHDAMYWYRQDPGQGLRLIYYSQIVNDFQKGDIAEGYSVSREKKESFPLTVTSAQKNPTAFYLCASRQGLAVRDTQYFGPGTRLTVL.

The chain uses TRBV9 and TRBJ2-5; the match to TRBD2 covers 9 bases. J gave up 1 base and V 4 bases, and 11 bases lay outside the gene matches. Germline CDR1 reads SGDLS; CDR2 reads YYNGEE. There are 17 residues in the CDR3. The CDR3 region has the DNA TGTGCCAGCAGCCCGGGGGCGGGAGGGCCCTCCCAAGAGACCCAGTACTTC. Translation: CASSPGAGGPSQETQYF. Drawing the rest from reference TRBV9 and TRBJ2-5, the complete variable domain is DSGVTQTPKHLITATGQRVTLRCSPRSGDLSVYWYQQSLDQGLQFLIQYYNGEERAKGNILERFSAQQFPDLHSELNLSSLELGDSALYFCASSPGAGGPSQETQYFGPGTRLLVL.

The genes are TRBV28 and TRBJ1-6; 7 bases are shared with TRBD1. Germline values: CDR1 MDHEN, CDR2 SYDVKM. With V trimmed by 6 bases and J by 2 bases, 4 bases remained unmatched. This CDR3 has 15 residues. The CDR3 DNA reads as TGTGCCAGCAGCCCCGGGACAGCCTATAATTCACCCCTCCACTTT. This encodes CASSPGTAYNSPLHF. Combining the CDR3 with reference TRBV28 and TRBJ1-6 gives the whole variable domain DVKVTQSSRYLVKRTGEKVFLECVQDMDHENMFWYRQDPGLGLRLIYFSYDVKMKEKGDIPEGYSVSREKKERFSLILESASTNQTSMYLCASSPGTAYNSPLHFGNGTRLTVT.

This chain links TRBV12-3 or TRBV12-4 with TRBJ1-5; D gene unclear. V was trimmed by 6 bases and J by 1 base, leaving 4 bases between them. The CDR3 is made up of 12 amino acids. CDR3 in amino acids: CASRQSNQPQHF. CDR3 coding DNA: TGTGCCAGCAGACAGAGCAATCAGCCCCAGCATTTT.

The chain combines TRBV19 with TRBJ1-4, with TRBD1 as a possible D gene (6 bases). V lost 6 bases and J lost 7, with 24 bases in between. The CDR3 spans 17 residues. The germline V gene encodes CDR1 LNHDA and CDR2 SQIVND (reference sequence). The CDR3 coding sequence is TGTGCCAGTAGCCTAGGGGGGGGAACGGCACTTCGTGAAAAACTGTTTTTT. Encoded protein: CASSLGGGTALREKLFF.